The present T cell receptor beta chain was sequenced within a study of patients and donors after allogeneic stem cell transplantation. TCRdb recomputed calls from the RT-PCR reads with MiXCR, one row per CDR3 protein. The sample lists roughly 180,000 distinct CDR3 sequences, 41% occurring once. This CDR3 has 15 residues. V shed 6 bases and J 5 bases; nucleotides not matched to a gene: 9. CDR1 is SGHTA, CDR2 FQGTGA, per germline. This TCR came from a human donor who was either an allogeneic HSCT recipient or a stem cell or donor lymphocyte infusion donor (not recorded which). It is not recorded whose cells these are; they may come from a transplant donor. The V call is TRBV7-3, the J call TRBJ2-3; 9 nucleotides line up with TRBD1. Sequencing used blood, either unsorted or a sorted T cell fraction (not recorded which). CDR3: CASRAGTGHGDTQYF. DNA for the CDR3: TGTGCCAGCAGAGCGGGGACAGGGCATGGAGATACGCAGTATTTT.